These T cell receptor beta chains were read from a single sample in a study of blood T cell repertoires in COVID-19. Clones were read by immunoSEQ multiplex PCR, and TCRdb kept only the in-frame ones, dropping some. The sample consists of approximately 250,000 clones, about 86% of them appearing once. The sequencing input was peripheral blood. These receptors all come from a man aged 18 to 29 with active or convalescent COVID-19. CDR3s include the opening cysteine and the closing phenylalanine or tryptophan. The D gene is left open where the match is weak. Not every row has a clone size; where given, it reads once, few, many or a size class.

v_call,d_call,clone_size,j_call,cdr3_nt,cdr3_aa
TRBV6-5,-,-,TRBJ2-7,TGTGCCAGCAGTTACTCCTACCGGTCATTTCGTTACGAGCAGTACTTC,CASSYSYRSFRYEQYF
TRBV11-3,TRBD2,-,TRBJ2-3,TGTGCCAGCAGCTTGGGGGTAGCGGGGGGCACAGATACGCAGTATTTT,CASSLGVAGGTDTQYF
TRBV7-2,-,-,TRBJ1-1,TGTGCCAGCAGCTTATTATTACGGGGAGAAGCTTTCTTT,CASSLLLRGEAFF
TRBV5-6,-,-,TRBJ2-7,TGTGCCAGCAGCTTTTCCGGGACACCCACCTACGAGCAGTACTTC,CASSFSGTPTYEQYF
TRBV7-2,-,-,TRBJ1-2,TGTGCCAGCAGCTTAGTCTGGACAGTCTATGGCTACACCTTC,CASSLVWTVYGYTF
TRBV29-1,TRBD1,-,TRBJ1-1,TGCAGCGCTGATACGGGACAGGGGGACACTGAAGCTTTCTTT,CSADTGQGDTEAFF
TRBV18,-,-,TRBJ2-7,TGTGCCAGCTCACCACGGGGGGTAAGCTCCTACGAGCAGTACTTC,CASSPRGVSSYEQYF
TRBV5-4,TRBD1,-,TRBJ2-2,TGTGCCAGCAGTGTGGACAGGGTCGACACCGGGGAGCTGTTTTTT,CASSVDRVDTGELFF
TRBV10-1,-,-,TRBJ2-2,TGCGCCAGCCAAAGGGGTCTGGGAGGTGCGAACACCGGGGAGCTGTTTTTT,CASQRGLGGANTGELFF
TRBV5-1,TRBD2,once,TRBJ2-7,TGCGCCAGCAGCACGGGACTAGCGGGAGGGCCCTACGAGCAGTACTTC,CASSTGLAGGPYEQYF
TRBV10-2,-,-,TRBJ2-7,TGCGCCAGCAGGCCCGGGAACTACGAGCAGTACTTC,CASRPGNYEQYF
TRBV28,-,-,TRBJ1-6,TGTGCTACAGACCCCGGAAGGGGACTTGACAATTCACCCCTCCACTTT,CATDPGRGLDNSPLHF
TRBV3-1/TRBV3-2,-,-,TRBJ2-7,TGTGCCAGCAGCCAAGCAAGGGGGGGAGGATGGTACGAGCAGTACTTC,CASSQARGGGWYEQYF
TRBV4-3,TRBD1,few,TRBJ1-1,TGCGCCAGCAGCCAACACAGGGGGGACACTGAAGCTTTCTTT,CASSQHRGDTEAFF
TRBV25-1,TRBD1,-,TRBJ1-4,TGTGCCAGCAGTGGGGGGACAGGGGGCTATGAAAAACTGTTTTTT,CASSGGTGGYEKLFF
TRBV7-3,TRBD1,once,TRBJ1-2,TGTGCCAGCAGCCTCGACAGGGGTGGAGGCTACACCTTC,CASSLDRGGGYTF
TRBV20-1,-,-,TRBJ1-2,TGCAGTGCTAGTATAGGGGACTATGGCTACACCTTC,CSASIGDYGYTF
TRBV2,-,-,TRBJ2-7,TGTGCCAGCAGGGACAACTACGAGCAGTACTTC,CASRDNYEQYF
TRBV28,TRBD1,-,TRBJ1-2,TGTGCCAGCAGCACAGGGGGCCATGGCTACACCTTC,CASSTGGHGYTF
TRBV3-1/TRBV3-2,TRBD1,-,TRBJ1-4,TGTGCCAGCAGCCTCTTGGGACAGGCTTATGAAAAACTGTTTTTT,CASSLLGQAYEKLFF
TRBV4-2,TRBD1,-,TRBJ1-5,TGTGCCAGCAGCCCCAGTCCGGGACAGGGGATGCATCAGCCCCAGCATTTT,CASSPSPGQGMHQPQHF
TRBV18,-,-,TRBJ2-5,TGTGCCAGCTCACCCTCTAACAGGGTCGGGGAGACCCAGTACTTC,CASSPSNRVGETQYF
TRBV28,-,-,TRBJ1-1,TGTGCCAGCAGTTCCCCAGGGATGGCCCATGAAGCTTTCTTT,CASSSPGMAHEAFF
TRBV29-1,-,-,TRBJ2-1,TGCAGCGCAAGAGCCGCCCTCGGTTACAATGAGCAGTTCTTC,CSARAALGYNEQFF
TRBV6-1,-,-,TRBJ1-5,TGTGCCAGCAGAGAAGGACTGGACAATCAGCCCCAGCATTTT,CASREGLDNQPQHF
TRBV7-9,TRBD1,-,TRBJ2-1,TGTGCCAGCAGTACGGGACAGGGGGATTTCGATGAGCAGTTCTTC,CASSTGQGDFDEQFF
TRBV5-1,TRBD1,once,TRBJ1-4,TGCGCCAGCAGCTTGGTGTCGACAGGGGCCGAAAAACTGTTTTTT,CASSLVSTGAEKLFF
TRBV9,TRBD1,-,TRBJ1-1,TGTGCCAGCAGCGTAATGCAGGGGGCCGGTAGCGACACTGAAGCTTTCTTT,CASSVMQGAGSDTEAFF
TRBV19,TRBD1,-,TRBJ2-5,TGTGCCAGTAGTATAGATCATACCCCGGGACAGCAAGAGACCCAGTACTTC,CASSIDHTPGQQETQYF
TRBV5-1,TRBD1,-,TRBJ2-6,TGCGCCAGCAGCTTACAGGGGGGTGGGGCCAACGTCCTGACTTTC,CASSLQGGGANVLTF
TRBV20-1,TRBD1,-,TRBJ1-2,TGCAGCGCGGACAGGGAGAATGGCTACACCTTC,CSADRENGYTF
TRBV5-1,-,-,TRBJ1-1,TGCGCCAGCAGCTGGGGACAATATGACACTGAAGCTTTCTTT,CASSWGQYDTEAFF
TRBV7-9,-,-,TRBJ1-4,TGTGCCAGCAGCTTATACGGGCAGGGTAATGAAAAACTGTTTTTT,CASSLYGQGNEKLFF
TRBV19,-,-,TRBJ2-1,TGTGCCAGTAGTCCATCGGGACTCAAATACAATGAGCAGTTCTTC,CASSPSGLKYNEQFF
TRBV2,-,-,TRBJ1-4,TGTGCCAGCAGTCGATCAGGGGATGAAAAACTGTTTTTT,CASSRSGDEKLFF
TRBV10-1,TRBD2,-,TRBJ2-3,TGCGCCAGCAGTGAGCGCGGGGGAAGCACAGATACGCAGTATTTT,CASSERGGSTDTQYF
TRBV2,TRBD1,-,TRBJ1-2,TGTGCCAGCAGTGAGGACAGGGCTGGCTACACCTTC,CASSEDRAGYTF
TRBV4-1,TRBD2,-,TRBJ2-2,TGCGCCAGCGGACTAGCGGGGAAACACACCGGGGAGCTGTTTTTT,CASGLAGKHTGELFF
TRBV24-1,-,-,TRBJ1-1,TGTGCCACCAGTGCCCCCGGAGAGAACACTGAAGCTTTCTTT,CATSAPGENTEAFF
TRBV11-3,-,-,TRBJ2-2,TGTGCCAGCAGCTTAGATGGGACAACCGGGGAGCTGTTTTTT,CASSLDGTTGELFF
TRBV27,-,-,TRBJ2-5,TGTGCCCCCAAGACAAGTTGCCAGTACTTC,CAPKTSCQYF
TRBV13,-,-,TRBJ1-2,TGTGCCAGCAGCACCCCAAGCGGGGCTAACTATGGCTACACCTTC,CASSTPSGANYGYTF
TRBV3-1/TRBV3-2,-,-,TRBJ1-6,TGTGCCAGCAGCCATTCCACAGGGAGCTCCTATAATTCACCCCTCCACTTT,CASSHSTGSSYNSPLHF
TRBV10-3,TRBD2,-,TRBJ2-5,TGTGCCATCAGTGAGTCGACTGGACTAGTAAGAGAGACCCAGTACTTC,CAISESTGLVRETQYF
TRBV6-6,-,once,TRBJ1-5,TGTGCCAGCAGGTATAAGGGAGGGAGCCAGCCCCAGCATTTT,CASRYKGGSQPQHF
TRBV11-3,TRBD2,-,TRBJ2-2,TGTGCCAGCAGCTTAATGATGGCGGGGGACCACATCACCGGGGAGCTGTTTTTT,CASSLMMAGDHITGELFF